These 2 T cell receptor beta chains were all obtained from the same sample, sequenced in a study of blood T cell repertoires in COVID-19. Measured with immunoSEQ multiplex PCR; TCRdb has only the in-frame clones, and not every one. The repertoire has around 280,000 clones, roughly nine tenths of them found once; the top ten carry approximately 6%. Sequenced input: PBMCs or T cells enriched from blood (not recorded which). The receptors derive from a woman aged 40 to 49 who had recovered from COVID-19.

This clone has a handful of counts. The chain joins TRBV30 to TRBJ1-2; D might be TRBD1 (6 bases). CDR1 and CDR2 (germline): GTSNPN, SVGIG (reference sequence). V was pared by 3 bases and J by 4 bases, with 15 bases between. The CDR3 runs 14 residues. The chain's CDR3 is CAWRGTGTTYGYTF. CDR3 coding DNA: TGTGCCTGGAGGGGAACAGGGACGACCTATGGCTACACCTTC.

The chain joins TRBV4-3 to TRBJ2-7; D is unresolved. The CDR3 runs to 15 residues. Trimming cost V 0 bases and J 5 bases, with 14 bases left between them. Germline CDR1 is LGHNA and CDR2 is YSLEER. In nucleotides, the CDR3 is TGCGCCAGCAGCCAAGATCGTCCCAGTCCCCACGAGCAGTACTTC. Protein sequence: CASSQDRPSPHEQYF.